One sample yielded the 9 T cell receptor beta chains listed below, sequenced in a study of blood T cells in healthy people across ages. Using a J-beta primer mix together with a sample-barcoded 5' primer, a second PCR was run for roughly 7 to 12 cycles. From the 5' RACE reads, TCRdb called clonotypes with MiXCR, one entry per CDR3 protein. The profile shows about 760,000 distinct CDR3 sequences, approximately 60% of them singletons. The specimen sequenced was blood. The receptors shown here come from a man in his forties in good health.

The gene calls are TRBV7-2 and TRBJ1-1, with D maybe TRBD1 (5 bases). V lost 2 bases and J lost 7, with 17 bases in between. The length of the CDR3 is 15 residues. Per germline, CDR1 SGHTA and CDR2 FQGNSA. The CDR3 DNA follows: TGTGCCAGCAGCTTATCGGGACCAGGAGTCGGTGAAGCTTTCTTT. This codes for CASSLSGPGVGEAFF.

The genes are TRBV6-2 or TRBV6-3 and TRBJ2-3; TRBD2 matches at 13 bases. V lost 7 bases and J lost 5; bases outside the gene matches: 9. Germline V lookup: CDR1 MNHEY, CDR2 SVGEGT. The CDR3 contains 16 residues. In DNA form, the CDR3 reads TGTGCCAGCACCCTGGGACTAGCGGGGCCGAGAGATACGCAGTATTTT. Translated, it gives CASTLGLAGPRDTQYF.

The V call is TRBV28, the J call TRBJ2-3, with TRBD2 matching 12 bases. The trim removed 1 base at V and 7 bases at J, leaving 9 bases unmatched. The germline CDR1 and CDR2 sequences are MDHEN and SYDVKM. The CDR3 has 17 amino acids. DNA of the CDR3: TGTGCCAGCAGTTTATTAAAAACTAGCGGGAGGACGTATACGCAGTATTTT. Translated, it gives CASSLLKTSGRTYTQYF. Full variable domain (outside the CDR3, taken from reference TRBV28 and TRBJ2-3): DVKVTQSSRYLVKRTGEKVFLECVQDMDHENMFWYRQDPGLGLRLIYFSYDVKMKEKGDIPEGYSVSREKKERFSLILESASTNQTSMYLCASSLLKTSGRTYTQYFGPGTRLTVL.

The chain links TRBV6-5 to TRBJ1-4; 9 bases line up with TRBD1. Trimming at V came to 6 bases and at J to 4 bases, leaving 3 bases not matched to a gene. Per germline, CDR1 MNHEY and CDR2 SVGAGI. The CDR3 runs to 14 residues. DNA of the CDR3: TGTGCCAGCAGACAGGGGGCGGATAATGAAAAACTGTTTTTT. It is translated as CASRQGADNEKLFF.

The chain joins TRBV28 to TRBJ2-6, with 7 bases identical to TRBD2. This CDR3 region has 17 residues. Germline CDR1 reads MDHEN; CDR2 reads SYDVKM. V shed 8 bases and J 0 bases; nucleotides not matched to a gene: 10. The CDR3 DNA follows: TGTGCCAGCCGAACGGCTACGGGGGGCTCTGGGGCCAACGTCCTGACTTTC. Protein sequence: CASRTATGGSGANVLTF. Filled out from reference TRBV28 and TRBJ2-6, the complete variable domain reads DVKVTQSSRYLVKRTGEKVFLECVQDMDHENMFWYRQDPGLGLRLIYFSYDVKMKEKGDIPEGYSVSREKKERFSLILESASTNQTSMYLCASRTATGGSGANVLTFGAGSRLTVL.

The chain is built from TRBV27 and TRBJ2-5, with D possibly TRBD2 on 7 matching bases. The J call may be faulty, since TRBJ2-7 better matches the DNA end. Germline V lookup: CDR1 MNHEY, CDR2 SMNVEV (reference sequence). The CDR3 length is 14 residues. CDR3 sequence: CASSLGRGAHEQYF. The CDR3 bases are TGTGCCAGCAGTTTAGGACGGGGGGCGCACGAGCAGTACTTC.

The V call is TRBV20-1, the J call TRBJ1-2; TRBD1 aligns across 7 bases. The junction had 17 bases not matched to a gene; V was cut back by 6 bases and J by 1 base. The CDR3 totals 17 residues. Germline CDR1 and CDR2: DFQATT and SNEGSKA (reference sequence). In DNA form, the CDR3 reads TGCAGTGCGCAAACACAGGGGACCCTTCTCCTTAACTATGGCTACACCTTC. Encoded protein: CSAQTQGTLLLNYGYTF.

This chain links TRBV20-1 with TRBJ2-6; D gene uncertain. With 0 bases removed from V and 4 bases from J, the gap between germline ends came to 10 bases. The length of the CDR3 is 15 residues. The germline gives CDR1 DFQATT, CDR2 SNEGSKA (reference sequence). The CDR3 DNA reads TGCAGTGCTAGAGATGTGTTACGGGGGGCCAACGTCCTGACTTTC. Its translation is CSARDVLRGANVLTF.

The V and J genes are TRBV24-1 and TRBJ2-1; 7 nucleotides match TRBD1. Near its end, the DNA agrees better with TRBJ2-7, so the J call may be wrong. Germline assignment: CDR1 KGHDR and CDR2 SFDVKD. CDR3 length: 16 amino acids. CDR3 residues: CATSDPATGIYNEQYF. In DNA, the CDR3 is TGTGCCACCAGTGATCCAGCGACAGGGATTTACAATGAGCAGTACTTC.